The 21 T cell receptor beta chains given below trace back to one sample, sequenced in a study of human T cells and chemical hapten exposure. The sample's time point: patch test 1, 2 weeks after DPC sensitization. As for treatment: therapeutic diphenylcyclopropenone sensitization with weekly scalp DPC. From the RACE reads, TCRdb called clonotypes with MiXCR, one entry per CDR3 protein. Of 84,000 or so distinct CDR3 sequences in the sample, about 11% were seen once. This material consisted of whole blood, taken in connection with sensitization to the hapten diphenylcyclopropenone (DPC). These receptor sequences come from a man aged 35 to 55 with alopecia areata. Some clones in this sample may be carry-over from other donors' samples.

This chain uses TRBV6-1 with TRBJ2-7, with D possibly matching TRBD2 (6 bases). CDR1 and CDR2 from the germline V gene are MNHNS and SASEGT. Trimming stripped 7 bases from V and 0 bases from J, with 10 bases between. CDR3 length: 13 amino acids. CDR3 in amino acids: CASIPGDSYEQYF. In nucleotides, the CDR3 is TGTGCCAGCATTCCGGGAGACTCCTACGAGCAGTACTTC.

The chain links TRBV21-1 to TRBJ2-7; no DNA check was done on the table's D call, TRBD2. TRBV21-1 has pseudogene status. This CDR3 comprises 18 residues. The CDR3 protein is CASIESLGGTSGNYEQYV. The CDR3 region has the DNA TGTGCCAGCATCGAGTCCTTAGGGGGGACTAGCGGTAACTACGAGCAGTACGTC.

The J gene is TRBJ1-2, the V gene TRBV19; D remains unclear. The germline V gene has CDR1 LNHDA and CDR2 SQIVND (reference sequence). The CDR3 covers 13 residues. Trimming removed 0 bases at V and 5 bases at J, with 7 bases between. The CDR3 nucleotides read TGTGCCAGTAGTATAGATCCGGGGTATGGCTACACCTTC. Protein sequence: CASSIDPGYGYTF.

This clonotype was picked up a small number of times. The chain employs TRBV6-6 and TRBJ2-7, with a tentative D call TRBD1 (5 bases). The CDR3 is 14 amino acids. V was clipped by 6 bases and J by 0 bases, with 12 bases between them. Germline V gene data show CDR1 as MNHNY and CDR2 as SVGAGI (reference sequence). The CDR3 DNA reads as TGTGCCAGCAGCCCAGACAGTTCCTCCTACGAGCAGTACGTC. Its translation: CASSPDSSSYEQYV.

This clonotype was found a few times. Here the CDR3 reads CASSLDSLTGELFF. CDR3 sequence (DNA): TGTGCCAGCAGCTTAGATAGCCTCACCGGGGAGCTGTTTTTT. The chain joins TRBV11-3 to TRBJ2-2, with unresolved D. Per the germline V gene, CDR1 is SGHNT and CDR2 is YENEEA. Trimming took 0 bases from V and 4 from J, leaving 6 bases between them. The CDR3 runs to 14 residues.

This clonotype was counted only a few times. This sequence joins TRBV5-4 and TRBJ2-3; possible D gene TRBD2, 6 bases. This CDR3 is 16 amino acids long. Germline V gives CDR1 SGHNT, CDR2 YYREEE (reference sequence). Trimming took 0 bases from V and 0 from J, leaving 11 bases between them. DNA for the CDR3: TGTGCCAGCAGCTTGGATTACGGGACTAGCACAGATACGCAGTATTTT. It yields the protein CASSLDYGTSTDTQYF.

This clonotype appeared a few times. The chain joins TRBV28 to TRBJ2-3; D possibly corresponds to TRBD2 (5 bases). The CDR3 runs 14 residues. Germline values: CDR1 MDHEN, CDR2 SYDVKM. V was pared by 6 bases and J by 0 bases, with 10 bases between. CDR3 sequence reads: CASSPTGSTDTQYF. In DNA form, the CDR3 reads TGTGCCAGCAGCCCCACGGGGAGCACAGATACGCAGTATTTT.

The chain has TRBV6-2 or TRBV6-3 and TRBJ2-4; TRBD1 matches at 8 bases. V gave up 2 bases and J gave up 7 bases; unmatched junction bases: 10. CDR3 length equals 16 residues. CDR1 and CDR2 from the germline V gene are MNHEY and SVGEGT. The DNA of the CDR3 is TGTGCCAGCAGTTACCAGTCAGGGGGCGATCTGAACATTCAGTACTTC. This sequence encodes CASSYQSGGDLNIQYF.

Ten or more counts support this clonotype. The gene calls are TRBV4-2 and TRBJ2-3; no firm D call. The germline V and J ends were trimmed by 5 bases and 0 bases, with 15 bases remaining between them. The CDR3 runs to 16 residues. Per the germline V gene, CDR1 is LGHNA and CDR2 is YNFKEQ. The chain's CDR3 is CASSIWSDASTDTQYF. The CDR3 region has the DNA TGTGCCAGCAGCATTTGGTCTGATGCTAGCACAGATACGCAGTATTTT.

This clonotype appeared many times. The chain recombines TRBV7-9 with TRBJ2-7, with TRBD1 as a possible D gene (5 bases). Trimming removed 4 bases from V and 2 bases from J, with 18 bases in between. The germline CDR1 and CDR2 sequences are SEHNR and FQNEAQ (reference sequence). The CDR3 is 16 residues long. CDR3 region: CASSSSTDSPTYEQYV. CDR3 sequence (DNA): TGTGCCAGCAGCTCCTCGACAGATTCTCCTACCTACGAGCAGTACGTC.

The gene calls are TRBV12-3 or TRBV12-4 and TRBJ2-3; D possibly corresponds to TRBD2 (6 bases). V gave up 5 bases and J gave up 6 bases, with 9 bases separating them. The CDR3 sequence is 12 residues long. CDR3 sequence: CASSQDYDTQYF. CDR3 sequence (DNA): TGTGCCAGCAGTCAGGACTACGATACGCAGTATTTT.

The rearrangement uses TRBV21-1 and TRBJ2-7; TRBD2 reflects the table's D call only, with no check against the DNA. TRBV21-1 is a pseudogene. The CDR3 extends over 20 amino acids. The CDR3 here is CASSKAEGLDLSPTPAEQYV. For the CDR3, the DNA is TGTGCCAGCAGCAAAGCCGAGGGCCTTGATCTCTCCCCCACTCCGGCCGAGCAGTACGTC.

In the case of this clonotype: This sequence may be a read error, since a much larger clone differs from it by one base. The rearrangement uses TRBV29-1 and TRBJ2-5; D remains unclear. The CDR3 runs 12 residues. Trimming pared 4 bases from V and 3 bases from J, leaving 9 bases between. Germline CDR1 and CDR2: SQVTM and ANQGSEA. DNA of the CDR3: TGCAGCGTTGTAAAGGTAAAAGAGACCCAGTACTTC. Translating it yields CSVVKVKETQYF.

The chain couples TRBV18 to TRBJ2-1; tentatively, D is TRBD1 (6 bases). Germline V gene lookup returns CDR1 KGHSH and CDR2 LQKENI. The CDR3 has 16 residues. V was pared by 1 base and J by 8 bases, with 18 bases between. The CDR3 is CASSPLGEGGVDEQFF. CDR3 coding DNA: TGTGCCAGCTCACCACTTGGGGAAGGGGGAGTAGATGAGCAGTTCTTC.

In this sample, this clonotype turned up a few times. The chain is built from TRBV27 and TRBJ2-2, with TRBD2 matching 9 bases. The CDR3 sequence is 19 residues long. CDR1 and CDR2 from the germline V gene are MNHEY and SMNVEV (reference sequence). Trimming took 2 bases from V and 1 from J; bases not matched to a gene: 11. The CDR3 loop reads CASSLSTVLAGLNTGELFF. CDR3 DNA sequence: TGTGCCAGCAGTTTAAGCACAGTACTAGCGGGCCTGAACACCGGGGAGCTGTTTTTT.

CDR3 residues: CASSHPGAAQYF. As DNA, the CDR3 is TGTGCCAGCAGCCATCCCGGAGCGGCCCAGTACTTC. The chain couples TRBV11-2 to TRBJ2-5, with a weak D call TRBD2 (5 bases). The V and J ends lost 5 bases and 9 bases respectively, with 13 bases between them. Germline V lookup: CDR1 SGHAT, CDR2 FQNNGV. This CDR3 spans 12 amino acids.

V and J are TRBV5-1 and TRBJ1-2, with D tentatively TRBD1 (6 bases). This CDR3 comprises 14 residues. Trimming left V 1 base short and J 7 bases short, with 14 bases between. Germline CDR1 is SGHRS and CDR2 is YFSETQ. CDR3: CASSLYTGQSGYTF. The CDR3 nucleotides read TGCGCCAGCAGCTTGTACACTGGACAGAGTGGCTACACCTTC.

This clonotype was picked up a small number of times. The J gene is TRBJ1-5, the V gene TRBV30; D ambiguous. The germline V gene has CDR1 GTSNPN and CDR2 SVGIG (reference sequence). The CDR3 totals 13 residues. V was clipped by 2 bases and J by 5 bases, with 10 bases between them. The CDR3 is CAWSNGLDQPQHF. The CDR3 DNA reads as TGTGCCTGGAGTAACGGTCTAGATCAGCCCCAGCATTTT. The full variable domain, with the rest looked up from reference TRBV30 and TRBJ1-5, is SQTIHQWPATLVQPVGSPLSLECTVEGTSNPNLYWYRQAAGRGLQLLFYSVGIGQISSEVPQNLSASRPQDRQFILSSKKLLLSDSGFYLCAWSNGLDQPQHFGDGTRLSIL.

In this sample, this clonotype turned up many times. The chain couples TRBV9 to TRBJ2-5; TRBD2 aligns across 9 bases. Trimming at V came to 3 bases and at J to 4 bases, leaving 13 bases not matched to a gene. The CDR3 length is 17 residues. Germline lookup yields CDR1 SGDLS and CDR2 YYNGEE. For the CDR3, the DNA is TGTGCCAGCAGCGGCTCAAATTTAGCGGGAGATAGAGAGACCCAGTACTTC. It translates to CASSGSNLAGDRETQYF.

V gene TRBV28 combines with J gene TRBJ2-3; TRBD1 matches 7 bases. Unmatched junction bases numbered 9, after V lost 10 bases and J lost 2 bases. CDR1 is MDHEN, CDR2 SYDVKM, per germline. The CDR3 has 14 residues. This CDR3 reads CATYRGLYTDTQYF. The CDR3 region has the DNA TGTGCCACTTACAGGGGCCTCTACACAGATACGCAGTATTTT.

V usage is TRBV30 and J usage is TRBJ1-4; 9 bases agree with TRBD1. V dropped 8 bases and J dropped 1; count of bases not matched to a gene: 11. The CDR3 loop spans 16 amino acids. Germline V CDR1 and CDR2: GTSNPN, SVGIG (reference sequence). The CDR3 loop is CALETGGRGTNEKLFF. The CDR3 region has the DNA TGTGCCCTAGAGACAGGGGGGAGAGGAACTAATGAAAAACTGTTTTTT.